These T cell receptor beta chains were read from a single sample in a study of blood T cell repertoires in COVID-19. Sequencing used immunoSEQ multiplex PCR; TCRdb keeps in-frame clones, though not all of them. This sample has roughly 200,000 clones, with about 85% found just once. The sample comprised peripheral blood. These receptors were taken from a woman between 45 and 65 years old with COVID-19, enrolled during active disease. Each CDR3 is given with its conserved first and last residue. The D gene is left open where the match is weak. The listing skips clone size in some rows; elsewhere it reads once, few, many or a size class.

V gene	D gene	J gene	clone size	CDR3 protein	CDR3 DNA
TRBV4-1	NA	TRBJ1-1	NA	CASSQDTQGWTEAFF	TGCGCCAGCAGCCAAGATACCCAGGGTTGGACTGAAGCTTTCTTT
TRBV10-3	TRBD1	TRBJ1-6	NA	CAITGQGSNSPLHF	TGTGCCATCACCGGACAGGGAAGTAATTCACCCCTCCACTTT
TRBV7-9	TRBD1	TRBJ1-4	many	CASRATGGLLNEKLFF	TGTGCCAGCAGGGCGACAGGGGGCTTACTTAATGAAAAACTGTTTTTT
TRBV6-5	NA	TRBJ1-4	NA	CASSPDSTTNEKLFF	TGTGCCAGCAGCCCGGACTCTACAACTAATGAAAAACTGTTTTTT
TRBV7-9	TRBD1	TRBJ1-2	NA	CASSLAHRQGTDGYTF	TGTGCCAGCAGCTTAGCGCATCGACAGGGGACTGATGGCTACACCTTC
TRBV24-1	NA	TRBJ1-2	NA	CARGGGYTF	TGTGCCCGAGGGGGTGGCTACACCTTC
TRBV28	NA	TRBJ1-3	NA	CASSLGGSSSGNTIYF	TGTGCCAGCAGTTTGGGGGGGTCGAGCTCTGGAAACACCATATATTTT
TRBV7-2	TRBD1	TRBJ1-2	NA	CASSSTTGTGYYGYTF	TGTGCCAGCAGCAGCACGACAGGGACGGGTTACTATGGCTACACCTTC
TRBV30	NA	TRBJ2-7	NA	CAWSVGQTYEQYF	TGTGCCTGGAGTGTAGGACAGACCTACGAGCAGTACTTC
TRBV6-5	TRBD2	TRBJ2-5	NA	CASSREGTQYF	TGTGCCAGCAGCCGGGAGGGGACCCAGTACTTC